This TCR beta chain was identified in a study of cytomegalovirus exposure and HLA in healthy donors. 60 Vbeta and 13 Jbeta primers were used in PCR. This table comes from immunoSEQ multiplex PCR, and its TCRdb copy is limited to in-frame clones, with some not included. Of some 120,000 clones listed, about 86% are singletons. This clone was counted once. V was shortened by 5 bases and J by 2 bases, with 7 bases between the two germline ends. The CDR3 runs to 12 residues. Germline loops: CDR1 MNHNS, CDR2 SASEGT. The TCR originated in a woman aged 40 to 50 in good health and CMV-seronegative. Sequences were obtained from PBMCs. V and J are TRBV6-1 and TRBJ2-7, with a possible D match to TRBD2 (5 bases). CDR3 loop: CASSPGTYEQYF. CDR3 bases: TGTGCCAGCAGTCCCGGGACCTACGAGCAGTACTTC.